This T cell receptor beta chain derives from a study of regulatory dendritic cells for organ transplantation. Broader study findings: Naive CD4+ and CD8+ repertoires were highly diverse; memory CD8+ was most oligoclonal. Considerable individual heterogeneity was seen in alloreactive memory CD8+ T cells.

On this clone itself: Its antigen is undetermined.

Sequencing used immunoSEQ multiplex PCR; TCRdb keeps in-frame clones, though not all of them. In the table there are under 40,000 clones, around nine tenths of which are singletons. Germline V gene data show CDR1 as LGHNA and CDR2 as YNFKEQ. The V and J ends lost 1 base and 4 bases, in that order; junction bases with no gene match: 7. The CDR3 spans 16 residues. This sequence joins TRBV4-2 and TRBJ2-7, with 10 bases aligning to TRBD2. The sample consisted of naive CD8+ T cells from blood. Subset of the sample: CD45RA+ naive T cells. This clonotype originated in a human donor in good health. The CDR3 here is CASSQGAGTSAYEQYF. CDR3 nucleotides: TGTGCCAGCAGCCAAGGAGCAGGGACTAGCGCATACGAGCAGTACTTC.